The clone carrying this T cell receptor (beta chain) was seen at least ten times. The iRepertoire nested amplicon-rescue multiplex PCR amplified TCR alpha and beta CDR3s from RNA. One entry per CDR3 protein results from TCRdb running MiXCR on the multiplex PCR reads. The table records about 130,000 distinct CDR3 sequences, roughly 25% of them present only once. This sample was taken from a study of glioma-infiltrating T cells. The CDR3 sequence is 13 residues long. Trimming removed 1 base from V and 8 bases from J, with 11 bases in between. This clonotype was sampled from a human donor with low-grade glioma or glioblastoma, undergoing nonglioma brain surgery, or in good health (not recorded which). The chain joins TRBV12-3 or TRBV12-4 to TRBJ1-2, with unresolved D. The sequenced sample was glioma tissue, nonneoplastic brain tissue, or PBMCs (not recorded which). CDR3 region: CASSLEAGGGYTF. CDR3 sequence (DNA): TGTGCCAGCAGTTTAGAGGCAGGTGGCGGCTACACCTTC.